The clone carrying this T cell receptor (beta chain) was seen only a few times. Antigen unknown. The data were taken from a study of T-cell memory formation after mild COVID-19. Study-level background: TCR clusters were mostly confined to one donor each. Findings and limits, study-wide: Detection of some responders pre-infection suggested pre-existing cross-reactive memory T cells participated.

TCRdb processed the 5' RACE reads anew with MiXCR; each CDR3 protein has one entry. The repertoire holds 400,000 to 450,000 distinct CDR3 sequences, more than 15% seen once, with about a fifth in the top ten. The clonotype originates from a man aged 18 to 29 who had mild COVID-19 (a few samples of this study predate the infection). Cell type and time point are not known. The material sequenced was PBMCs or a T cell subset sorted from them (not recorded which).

Here the CDR3 reads CASNAGTGGSGANVLTF. Here the CDR3 DNA reads TGTGCCAGCAACGCCGGGACAGGGGGGTCTGGGGCCAACGTCCTGACTTTC. The V call is TRBV9, the J call TRBJ2-6; 11 bases match TRBD1. V dropped 6 bases and J dropped 1; count of bases not matched to a gene: 6. Germline V gives CDR1 SGDLS, CDR2 YYNGEE. The CDR3 contains 17 residues.